The present T cell receptor beta chain was sequenced within a study of OX40 agonist ivuxolimab in advanced cancers. Study-wide context: Checkpoint inhibitors had been given previously to under 50% of patients. Two patients with cutaneous melanoma and one with hepatocellular carcinoma, three in total, showed partial responses. Regarding the study as a whole: In CD8+ T cells, expanded clones were on average more numerous than in CD4+.

About this clone: Its antigen is as yet unknown.

The CDR3 consists of 12 residues. From germline, CDR1 is SGHNT and CDR2 YENEEA. V was shortened by 5 bases and J by 12 bases, with 13 bases between the two germline ends. Sequencing used immunoSEQ multiplex PCR; TCRdb keeps in-frame clones, though not all of them. The sample contains around 44,000 clones, more than 70% of which appear only once. The TCR was taken from an adult with an advanced solid tumor such as melanoma, head and neck, liver or kidney cancer. Sequencing was performed on CD4+ or CD8+ T cells sorted from blood, taken in a trial of the OX40 agonist ivuxolimab. The chain is built from TRBV11-3 and TRBJ1-4; D unresolved. The CDR3 sequence is CASSPNKIQLFF. The CDR3 DNA follows: TGTGCCAGCAGCCCCAATAAGATTCAACTGTTTTTT.